This TCR beta chain came from a study of OX40 agonist ivuxolimab in advanced cancers. At the level of the study: Patients treated during dose escalation were battling hepatocellular carcinoma, melanoma, renal cell or head and neck cancer. One hepatocellular carcinoma and a couple of cutaneous melanoma patients partially responded. General observations from the study: Partial responders treated at 0.1-3.0 mg/kg exhibited clonal expansion among the lowest measured. On average, CD8+ T cells had more expanded clones than CD4+.

Sequenced by immunoSEQ multiplex PCR; TCRdb stores in-frame clones only, minus some. The table includes 45,000 to 55,000 clones, about 83% detected once. This clone was detected only a few times. The antigen is undetermined. This TCR was recovered from an adult with an advanced solid tumor such as melanoma, head and neck, liver or kidney cancer. Sequencing was performed on CD4+ or CD8+ T cells sorted from blood, taken in a trial of the OX40 agonist ivuxolimab.

The CDR3 loop reads CASRAGWQNTEAFF. For the CDR3, the DNA is TGTGCCAGCAGGGCCGGGTGGCAGAACACTGAAGCTTTCTTT. The chain combines TRBV25-1 with TRBJ1-1; D unresolved. This CDR3 spans 14 amino acids. Trimming left V 6 bases short and J 1 base short, with 12 bases between. Germline loops: CDR1 MGHDK, CDR2 SYGVNS.